These T cell receptor beta chains were read from a single sample in a study of shared clonotypes between healthy human individuals. Method: immunoSEQ multiplex PCR; TCRdb's copy keeps in-frame clones and lacks some. The sample yields some 2 million clones, approximately 95% seen once. Specimen: naive CD8+ T cells sorted from blood. Every receptor here comes from a man aged 18 to 30 in good health. The conserved cysteine and the conserved F or W are not part of the CDR3 here.

J: TRBJ2-3; length: 12; V: TRBV29-1; CDR3: SVDPSDSSDTQY
J: TRBJ2-6; length: 17; V: TRBV4-1; CDR3: ASSQVTGGGTPGANVLT
J: TRBJ1-2; length: 11; V: TRBV5-4; CDR3: ASSSGQGGGYT
J: TRBJ2-2; length: 15; V: TRBV7-2; CDR3: ASSLDVAGANTGELF
J: TRBJ2-1; length: 14; V: TRBV5-8; CDR3: ASSPWTSGEYNEQF
J: TRBJ2-7; length: 12; V: TRBV6-5; CDR3: ASSRQGGSYEQY
J: TRBJ1-2; length: 10; V: TRBV29-1; CDR3: SVPGGPYGYT
J: TRBJ1-1; length: 12; V: TRBV5-1; CDR3: ASSWVSVNTEAF
J: TRBJ1-6; length: 14; V: TRBV19; CDR3: ASSIVGTGGNSPLH
J: TRBJ1-5; length: 12; V: TRBV7-9; CDR3: AIQQEGFNQPQH
J: TRBJ1-5; length: 13; V: TRBV19; CDR3: ASSITGWSNQPQH
J: TRBJ2-1; length: 13; V: TRBV13; CDR3: ASSPLGQGNDEQF
J: TRBJ1-2; length: 12; V: TRBV19; CDR3: ASSIQGPYYGYT
J: TRBJ2-1; length: 13; V: TRBV7-2; CDR3: ASTLLAGAYNEQF
J: TRBJ2-7; length: 14; V: TRBV4-3; CDR3: ASSQDRSGSSYEQY
J: TRBJ1-2; length: 14; V: TRBV13; CDR3: ASSLGVRDRHYGYT
J: TRBJ2-7; length: 12; V: TRBV13; CDR3: ASSLIGASYEQY
J: TRBJ2-7; length: 11; V: TRBV5-6; CDR3: ASKTGLTYEQY
J: TRBJ1-5; length: 11; V: TRBV6-5; CDR3: ASSPKSNQPQH
J: TRBJ2-7; length: 12; V: TRBV4-3; CDR3: ASSQEAGTYEQY
J: TRBJ2-7; length: 14; V: TRBV14; CDR3: ASSAHGRDMYYEQY
J: TRBJ2-5; length: 11; V: TRBV25-1; CDR3: ASSESEVETQY
J: TRBJ2-7; length: 11; V: TRBV7-9; CDR3: ASSEDRSYEQY
J: TRBJ1-5; length: 12; V: TRBV18; CDR3: ASSVDGSNQPQH
J: TRBJ2-3; length: 11; V: TRBV2; CDR3: ATIERKSDTQY
J: TRBJ1-2; length: 13; V: TRBV27; CDR3: ASSFQGGGDYGYT
J: TRBJ1-2; length: 13; V: TRBV4-1; CDR3: ASSQGLQGNYGYT
J: TRBJ2-3; length: 12; V: TRBV4-3; CDR3: ASSRTTSGDTQY
J: TRBJ2-3; length: 11; V: TRBV28; CDR3: ASSPAMRDTQY
J: TRBJ1-1; length: 11; V: TRBV30; CDR3: AWSVPVNTEAF
J: TRBJ2-3; length: 13; V: TRBV9; CDR3: ASTPGGGDTDTQY
J: TRBJ2-3; length: 14; V: TRBV28; CDR3: ASSSPPGTKGDTQY
J: TRBJ1-1; length: 12; V: TRBV19; CDR3: ASSIMGVDTEAF
J: TRBJ1-1; length: 10; V: TRBV6-6; CDR3: ASTLVGTEAF
J: TRBJ2-1; length: 10; V: TRBV5-4; CDR3: ASSLVMDEQF
J: TRBJ2-7; length: 13; V: TRBV28; CDR3: ASSSPRQGSYEQY
J: TRBJ1-2; length: 11; V: TRBV7-6; CDR3: ASSPTQGYGYT
J: TRBJ2-2; length: 17; V: TRBV7-8; CDR3: ASSPGLVGGPPRSGELF
J: TRBJ1-5; length: 11; V: TRBV19; CDR3: ASSIPFNQPQH
J: TRBJ1-5; length: 13; V: TRBV15; CDR3: ATSREPLDPQPQH
J: TRBJ2-7; length: 11; V: TRBV27; CDR3: ASSLGRPAEQY
J: TRBJ1-2; length: 12; V: TRBV30; CDR3: AWSVLAGEDGYT
J: TRBJ1-6; length: 14; V: TRBV27; CDR3: ASSLVFGGGNSPLH
J: TRBJ1-1; length: 14; V: TRBV5-1; CDR3: ASSNREAGHNTEAF
J: TRBJ2-7; length: 12; V: TRBV7-9; CDR3: ASSLDRAPYEQY
J: TRBJ1-1; length: 10; V: TRBV7-6; CDR3: ASSSEGPEAF
J: TRBJ2-3; length: 12; V: TRBV9; CDR3: ASSVGTHTDTQY
J: TRBJ1-2; length: 14; V: TRBV2; CDR3: ASSDSETGGPGGYT
J: TRBJ2-2; length: 14; V: TRBV5-6; CDR3: ASSGTGVEATGELF
J: TRBJ2-4; length: 12; V: TRBV4-1; CDR3: ASSPTGGLNIQY
J: TRBJ1-2; length: 15; V: TRBV19; CDR3: ASSIRRGASENYGYT